Listed below are T cell receptor beta chains from one sample, sequenced in a study of blood T cell repertoires in COVID-19. Profiling relied on immunoSEQ multiplex PCR, and the TCRdb table lists in-frame clones only, not all of them. The table shows nearly 400,000 clones, with nearly 90% occurring only once. The specimen was PBMCs or T cells enriched from blood (not recorded which). These receptor sequences come from a woman younger than 45 who had recovered from COVID-19. Each CDR3 is given with its conserved first and last residue.

J gene: TRBJ1-1; V gene: TRBV4-3; CDR3 protein: CASSLTGTEAFF
J gene: TRBJ2-2; V gene: TRBV6-5; CDR3 protein: CASTYQRNTGELFF
J gene: TRBJ2-2; V gene: TRBV10-1; CDR3 protein: CASSDERDRTGELFF
J gene: TRBJ1-5; V gene: TRBV27; CDR3 protein: CASSPGTGASQPQHF
J gene: TRBJ1-1; V gene: TRBV15; CDR3 protein: CATSRLGGEAFF
J gene: TRBJ2-3; V gene: TRBV3-1/TRBV3-2; CDR3 protein: CASSLRLAGVGSRTDTQYF
J gene: TRBJ2-1; V gene: TRBV19; CDR3 protein: CASSLLAGGVTYNEQFF
J gene: TRBJ1-1; V gene: TRBV15; CDR3 protein: CATSMTENTEAFF
J gene: TRBJ2-7; V gene: TRBV11-2; CDR3 protein: CASSQTSGRADEQYF
J gene: TRBJ1-1; V gene: TRBV3-1/TRBV3-2; CDR3 protein: CASSQGTGDEAFF
J gene: TRBJ1-1; V gene: TRBV6-6; CDR3 protein: CASIEGQEEAFF
J gene: TRBJ2-5; V gene: TRBV7-9; CDR3 protein: CASSSGETQYF
J gene: TRBJ2-7; V gene: TRBV7-6; CDR3 protein: CASSRFIGGAAYEQYF
J gene: TRBJ1-2; V gene: TRBV10-1; CDR3 protein: CASSESSRTNGYTF
J gene: TRBJ2-2; V gene: TRBV3-1/TRBV3-2; CDR3 protein: CASSYWGQGSTGELFF
J gene: TRBJ2-1; V gene: TRBV5-1; CDR3 protein: CASSPTSANEQFF